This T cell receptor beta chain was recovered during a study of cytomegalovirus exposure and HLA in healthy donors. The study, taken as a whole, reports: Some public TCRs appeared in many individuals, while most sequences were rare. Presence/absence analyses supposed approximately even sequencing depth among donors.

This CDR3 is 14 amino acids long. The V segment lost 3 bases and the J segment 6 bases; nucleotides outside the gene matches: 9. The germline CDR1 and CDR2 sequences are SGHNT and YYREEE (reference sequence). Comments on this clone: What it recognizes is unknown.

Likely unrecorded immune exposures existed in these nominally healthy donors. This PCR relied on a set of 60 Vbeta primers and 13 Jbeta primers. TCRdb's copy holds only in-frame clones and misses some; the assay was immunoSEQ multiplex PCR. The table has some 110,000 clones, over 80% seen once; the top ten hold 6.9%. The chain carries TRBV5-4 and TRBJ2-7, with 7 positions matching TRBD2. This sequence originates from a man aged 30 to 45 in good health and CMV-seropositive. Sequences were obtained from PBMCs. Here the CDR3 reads CASSSGGGDGEQYF. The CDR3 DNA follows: TGTGCCAGCAGCTCGGGGGGAGGGGATGGCGAGCAGTACTTC.